This TCR beta chain comes out of a study of blood T cells in healthy people across ages. Notes on the study in general: Older individuals had lower TCR beta diversity per million T cells (the decline was roughly linear). CMV status of donors was unknown, possibly confounding expanded clonotype changes.

Germline V gives CDR1 DFQATT, CDR2 SNEGSKA (reference sequence). The CDR3 runs to 14 residues. Comments on this clonotype: Its antigen is still unknown.

A J-beta primer mix and a sample-barcoded 5' primer were used in a second PCR of roughly 7 to 12 cycles. TCRdb analysed the 5' RACE reads with MiXCR anew, one entry per CDR3 protein. This sample has roughly 1.6 million distinct CDR3 sequences, with roughly 32% found just once. The chain employs TRBV20-1 and TRBJ2-7; D possibly uses TRBD1 or TRBD2 (6 bases each). The J call may be incorrect, as the DNA end agrees better with TRBJ2-5. This receptor was identified in a woman between 25 and 40 years old in good health. The sequenced sample was blood. The CDR3 protein is CSASKTGAGETQYF. The CDR3 DNA reads TGCAGTGCTAGTAAGACGGGGGCCGGGGAGACCCAGTACTTC.